The clone carrying this T cell receptor beta chain was observed a single time. Looked up from germline, CDR1 is GTSNPN and CDR2 is SVGIG (reference sequence). Deletions cut 5 bases from V and 0 bases from J, with 16 bases between. The CDR3 totals 15 residues. This entry comes from a study of T cell changes during pregnancy in multiple sclerosis. The assay was immunoSEQ multiplex PCR, and TCRdb's table has in-frame clones only and misses some. The sample contains approximately 31,000 clones, approximately 94% of which appear only once. This sequence joins TRBV30 and TRBJ1-1; the D gene is possibly TRBD1 (5 bases). Sequencing used CD4+ T cells from peripheral blood mononuclear cells, obtained in the second trimester of pregnancy. This TCR came from a female donor with multiple sclerosis, enrolled in a pregnancy study. The CDR3 nucleotides are TGTGCCTGGGGGGGGTTGTGGCAGTTGAACACTGAAGCTTTCTTT. The encoded protein is CAWGGLWQLNTEAFF.